These 27 T cell receptor beta chains share one sample of origin, sequenced in a study of T cell responses to AZD1222 COVID-19 vaccine. Clones were read by immunoSEQ multiplex PCR, and TCRdb kept only the in-frame ones, dropping some. The sample consists of 100,000 to 150,000 clones, approximately 88% of them appearing once. The sample was peripheral blood, taken on day 0 of AZD1222 vaccination. Receptors were obtained from an adult in good health.

The rearrangement links TRBV6-5 to TRBJ1-4, with a possible D match to TRBD1 (5 bases). V was cut by 6 bases and J by 4 bases, with 15 bases left in between. Germline CDR1 and CDR2: MNHEY and SVGAGI. This CDR3 is built from 15 residues. The CDR3 DNA sequence: TGTGCCAGCAGACGCGACAGCGCCTTTAATGAAAAACTGTTTTTT. Amino acid sequence: CASRRDSAFNEKLFF.

This chain connects TRBV4-1 to TRBJ1-6; 7 bases agree with TRBD1. Losses at the gene ends were 5 bases for V and 6 bases for J; bases not matched to a gene: 4. CDR1 and CDR2 from the germline V gene are MGHRA and YSYEKL. This CDR3 has 14 amino acids. The chain's CDR3 is CASSTGTANSPLHF. The CDR3 DNA sequence: TGCGCCAGCAGCACCGGGACAGCTAATTCACCCCTCCACTTT.

This chain connects TRBV4-2 to TRBJ2-7; TRBD2 matches 7 bases. Trimming removed 0 bases from V and 3 bases from J; junction bases left unmatched: 11. Germline CDR1 is LGHNA and CDR2 is YNFKEQ. The CDR3 covers 17 residues. The CDR3 bases are TGTGCCAGCAGCCAAGAACGTGGTCTAGCGGTTTACTACGAGCAGTACTTC. The encoded protein is CASSQERGLAVYYEQYF.

Comments on this clone: Germline and junction disagree at one end, which may indicate a read error. The CDR3 sequence is CASSEGQDGYEQYF. The CDR3 nucleotides read TGTGCCAGCAGCGAAGGACAGGACGGCTACGAGCAGTACTTC. The chain links TRBV2 to TRBJ2-7; 7 positions match TRBD1. The CDR3 consists of 14 residues. Germline V gene sequence: CDR1 SNHLY, CDR2 FYNNEI. The whole variable domain, remainder taken from reference TRBV2 and TRBJ2-7, is EPEVTQTPSHQVTQMGQEVILRCVPISNHLYFYWYRQILGQKVEFLVSFYNNEISEKSEIFDDQFSVERPDGSNFTLKIRSTKLEDSAMYFCASSEGQDGYEQYFGPGTRLTVT.

The chain combines TRBV5-6 with TRBJ1-6; D is unresolved. The CDR3 contains 16 residues. Looked up from germline, CDR1 is SGHDT and CDR2 is YYEEEE. The V and J ends lost 4 bases and 0 bases respectively, with 11 bases between them. CDR3 bases: TGTGCCAGCAGCGAACAACCCAGCTCCTATAATTCACCCCTCCACTTT. Translation gives CASSEQPSSYNSPLHF.

The chain employs TRBV3-1 (or the pseudogene TRBV3-2) and TRBJ2-7; a possible D gene is TRBD2 (5 bases). CDR1 and CDR2 (germline): LGHDT, YNNKEL (reference sequence). The CDR3 contains 16 residues. V was pared by 3 bases and J by 6 bases, with 21 bases between. Here the CDR3 reads CASSHFRRARALEQYF. In DNA form, the CDR3 reads TGTGCCAGCAGCCACTTTAGGCGGGCTAGGGCTCTCGAGCAGTACTTC.

The rearrangement links TRBV3-1 (or the pseudogene TRBV3-2) to TRBJ2-1, with 7 bases matching TRBD1. The CDR3 covers 16 residues. V shed 1 base, J shed 6 bases, and the junction held 9 bases outside the gene matches. CDR1 is LGHDT and CDR2 is YNNKEL in the germline V gene (reference sequence). CDR3 sequence (DNA): TGTGCCAGCAGCCAAGTTACAGGGGCTCGGGGCAATGAGCAGTTCTTC. This sequence encodes CASSQVTGARGNEQFF.

The chain combines TRBV6-5 with TRBJ2-7; TRBD1 is a possible D gene (6 bases). This CDR3 has 13 amino acids. Germline CDR1 MNHEY, CDR2 SVGAGI. The V and J ends lost 7 bases and 2 bases respectively, with 12 bases between them. In DNA form, the CDR3 reads TGTGCCAGCAACAGACAGGAGGCCTACGAGCAGTACTTC. Translated, it gives CASNRQEAYEQYF.

The chain combines TRBV12-3 or TRBV12-4 with TRBJ1-5; D call uncertain. The ends were cut back, 3 bases at V and 4 bases at J, with 4 bases in the middle. This CDR3 is built from 12 residues. CDR3 sequence (DNA): TGTGCCAGCAGTTTTGGTAATCAGCCCCAGCATTTT. It is translated as CASSFGNQPQHF.

The chain has TRBV28 and TRBJ1-2; 7 bases are shared with TRBD1. CDR3 length: 13 residues. J was trimmed by 8 bases and V by 3 bases; bases with no gene match: 6. In germline, CDR1 is MDHEN, CDR2 SYDVKM. The CDR3 DNA reads as TGTGCCAGCAGTTTGGACAGGAACGAAGGCTACACCTTC. Translating it yields CASSLDRNEGYTF.

The chain is built from TRBV7-9 and TRBJ2-7, with D possibly being TRBD2 (6 bases). The ends were cut back, 6 bases at V and 0 bases at J, with 18 bases in the middle. This CDR3 has 16 amino acids. Germline V gene sequence: CDR1 SEHNR, CDR2 FQNEAQ (reference sequence). The CDR3 nucleotides are TGTGCCAGCAGTCCCAAGGAGGGAGCCAGCTCCTACGAGCAGTACTTC. Its translation is CASSPKEGASSYEQYF.

The chain couples TRBV6-5 to TRBJ1-1, with a weak D call TRBD1 (6 bases). CDR3 length: 13 residues. Trimming took off 8 bases at V and 3 bases at J, with 13 bases between the two ends. Per germline, CDR1 MNHEY and CDR2 SVGAGI. The chain's CDR3 is CASGGDTYTEAFF. The CDR3 DNA reads as TGTGCCAGCGGAGGGGACACCTACACTGAAGCTTTCTTT.

The V and J genes are TRBV7-7 and TRBJ2-2; tentative D call: TRBD1 (5 bases). V was cut by 5 bases and J by 7 bases, with 17 bases left in between. CDR1 is SSHAT, CDR2 FNYEAQ, per germline (reference sequence). The CDR3 extends over 15 amino acids. This CDR3 is CASSQGGYTGGELFF. CDR3 bases: TGTGCCAGCAGCCAGGGTGGCTACACGGGCGGGGAGCTGTTTTTT.

CDR3 protein: CASSSGQGDGYTF. The CDR3 nucleotides read TGTGCCAGCAGCTCAGGACAGGGAGATGGCTACACCTTC. The chain recombines TRBV6-5 with TRBJ1-2, with TRBD1 identical over 8 bases. CDR3 size: 13 residues. J lost 6 bases, V lost 6 bases, and 6 bases had no gene match. Germline V lookup: CDR1 MNHEY, CDR2 SVGAGI.

This chain connects TRBV6-4 to TRBJ1-5, with D perhaps matching TRBD1 (6 bases). The V gene's germline CDR1 is MRHNA and CDR2 SNTAGT. V lost 7 bases and J lost 0, with 16 bases in between. The CDR3 covers 16 residues. CDR3 amino acids: CASTARGGYSNQPQHF. For the CDR3, the DNA is TGTGCCAGCACCGCCCGAGGGGGATATAGCAATCAGCCCCAGCATTTT.

The V gene is TRBV5-4, the J gene TRBJ2-7, with D perhaps given as TRBD1 or TRBD2 (5 bases each). Germline V lookup: CDR1 SGHNT, CDR2 YYREEE (reference sequence). The CDR3 length is 15 residues. V lost 4 bases, J lost 2 bases, and 16 bases lay in between. The CDR3 is CASSQRGRVAYEQYF. The DNA for the CDR3 is TGTGCCAGCAGCCAGAGGGGCAGGGTAGCCTACGAGCAGTACTTC.

This chain joins TRBV19 and TRBJ1-1; no definite D call. CDR1 is LNHDA, CDR2 SQIVND, per germline (reference sequence). The CDR3 length is 12 residues. The V end lost 4 bases, the J end lost 5 bases, and 8 bases lay between the germline ends. CDR3 DNA: TGTGCCAGTAGTAATCTGCGTACTGAAGCTTTCTTT. Translation: CASSNLRTEAFF.

The chain recombines TRBV14 with TRBJ1-3; 8 nucleotides agree with TRBD1. Unmatched junction bases numbered 8, after V lost 4 bases and J lost 0 bases. The CDR3 totals 17 residues. The V gene's germline CDR1 is SGHDN and CDR2 FVKESK. The CDR3 bases are TGTGCCAGCAGCCCTCCCGGGACAGGATTCTCTGGAAACACCATATATTTT. This codes for CASSPPGTGFSGNTIYF.

The rearrangement links TRBV2 to TRBJ2-5, with unresolved D. Germline CDR1 and CDR2: SNHLY and FYNNEI. V was pared by 4 bases and J by 5 bases, with 11 bases between. The CDR3 consists of 13 residues. CDR3 coding DNA: TGTGCCAGCAGTGTGGAGTTTTCGGAGACCCAGTACTTC. This gives the protein CASSVEFSETQYF.

This chain links TRBV19 with TRBJ1-6; possibly TRBD1 for D (6 bases). Germline CDR1 and CDR2: LNHDA and SQIVND (reference sequence). The germline V and J ends were trimmed by 4 bases and 0 bases, with 10 bases remaining between them. This CDR3 has 16 residues. The CDR3, as DNA: TGTGCCAGTAGTACCCAGGGGAACTCCTATAATTCACCCCTCCACTTT. Amino acids: CASSTQGNSYNSPLHF.

This sequence joins TRBV24-1 and TRBJ1-5; 7 bases align to TRBD1. With 9 bases clipped from V and 6 bases from J, the junction kept 10 bases outside the gene matches. CDR3 length: 14 amino acids. Germline V gives CDR1 KGHDR, CDR2 SFDVKD. CDR3 in DNA: TGTGCCACCCGTCCACAGGGGTTGGGTCAGCCCCAGCATTTT. This encodes CATRPQGLGQPQHF.

The DNA of the CDR3 is TGTGCCAGCAGTTTATACGGACACGAACAGTACTTC. Its protein is CASSLYGHEQYF. This sequence joins TRBV28 and TRBJ2-5, with D tentatively TRBD1 (5 bases). V was pared by 1 base and J by 11 bases, with 11 bases between. This CDR3 has 12 residues. Looked up from germline, CDR1 is MDHEN and CDR2 is SYDVKM.

The chain carries TRBV18 and TRBJ2-2, with a weak D call TRBD2 (5 bases). V lost 1 base, J lost 4 bases, and 13 bases lay in between. This CDR3 contains 16 residues. CDR1 is KGHSH, CDR2 LQKENI, per germline. CDR3 coding DNA: TGTGCCAGCTCACCACAGGAGAATCGGGGCACCGGGGAGCTGTTTTTT. Translation: CASSPQENRGTGELFF.

The gene calls are TRBV7-2 and TRBJ1-5, with unresolved D. This CDR3 is 13 amino acids long. From germline, CDR1 is SGHTA and CDR2 FQGNSA. Trimming cost V 5 bases and J 11 bases, with 16 bases left between them. The DNA for the CDR3 is TGTGCCAGCAGCCCCGTACCCCAGAGTTCCCAGCATTTT. Protein product: CASSPVPQSSQHF.

V gene TRBV7-2 combines with J gene TRBJ2-7; D possibly uses TRBD1 or TRBD2 (5 bases each). The CDR3 extends over 15 amino acids. The V gene lost 0 bases and the J gene lost 0 bases, with 9 bases spanning the gap. The germline CDR1 and CDR2 sequences are SGHTA and FQGNSA. In DNA form, the CDR3 reads TGTGCCAGCAGCTTAGCTCCGGGACCCTCCTACGAGCAGTACTTC. Translation gives CASSLAPGPSYEQYF.

This rearrangement joins TRBV11-2 to TRBJ1-1; tentatively, D is TRBD1 (5 bases). Germline values: CDR1 SGHAT, CDR2 FQNNGV. V was pared by 5 bases and J by 8 bases, with 21 bases between. The CDR3 consists of 15 residues. The CDR3 DNA reads as TGTGCCAGCAGCATGACCGGGACGGGGCGGTCGGAAGCTTTCTTT. It translates to CASSMTGTGRSEAFF.

This sequence joins TRBV9 and TRBJ2-1; D gene unclear. Germline V CDR1 and CDR2: SGDLS, YYNGEE. CDR3 length equals 13 residues. The ends were cut back, 0 bases at V and 7 bases at J, with 8 bases in the middle. DNA for the CDR3: TGTGCCAGCAGCGTAGCCAGGTTGAATGAGCAGTTCTTC. Translation: CASSVARLNEQFF.